This T cell receptor beta chain appears in the sequencing data of a study of blood T cell repertoires in COVID-19. Background on the study: Researchers got acute and convalescent COVID-19 samples from the United States, Italy and Spain. T cells, B-cell-depleted T cells, or PBMCs provided the cDNA or gDNA that served as material.

Per the original methods: Reference gene primers were amplified, and this amplification served to estimate nucleated cell counts. The method was immunoSEQ multiplex PCR; TCRdb's version includes in-frame clones alone and lacks a portion of them. That table supplies the V and J calls and clone size; D and trimming were determined from the DNA. This table holds 70,000 to 95,000 clones, 88% found once. V was clipped by 2 bases and J by 8 bases, with 6 bases between them. The CDR3 totals 12 residues. The V gene's germline CDR1 is KGHSH and CDR2 LQKENI. The V gene is TRBV18, the J gene TRBJ1-4; D may be TRBD1 (5 bases). The sequence derives from a woman in her seventies with acute or convalescent COVID-19. The specimen was peripheral blood. The CDR3 loop reads CASSPSGEKLFF. The DNA for the CDR3 is TGTGCCAGCTCACCATCAGGGGAAAAACTGTTTTTT.